The entry that follows covers one T cell receptor beta chain sequence. How the authors handled the data: Amplification of reference gene primers provided the estimated nucleated cell counts. TCRdb's copy holds only in-frame clones and misses some; the assay was immunoSEQ multiplex PCR. V, J and clone size are those of that table, while D and trimming were read from the DNA. The sample yields about 220,000 clones, approximately 78% seen once. The sample comes from a study of blood T cell repertoires in COVID-19. The ends lost 6 bases at V and 1 base at J; junction bases unmatched: 3. The V gene's germline CDR1 is LNHDA and CDR2 SQIVND (reference sequence). This CDR3 region has 14 residues.

This chain joins TRBV19 and TRBJ2-7; 10 bases map to TRBD2. The source of this sequence is a woman between 65 and 79 years old with COVID-19, enrolled during active disease. The sample consisted of peripheral blood. CDR3 region: CASRGLATSYEQYF. CDR3 nucleotide sequence: TGTGCCAGTAGGGGACTAGCGACGTCCTACGAGCAGTACTTC.